The 9 T cell receptor beta chains reported below all come from one sample, sequenced in a study of blood T cell repertoires in COVID-19. Method: immunoSEQ multiplex PCR; TCRdb's copy keeps in-frame clones and lacks some. The table lists under 45,000 clones, 90% of them singletons, with less than 45% in the top ten. The specimen was peripheral blood. The receptor source for this set is a man aged 55 to 70 with active or convalescent COVID-19.

The J gene is TRBJ1-1, the V gene TRBV7-3; weak D call: TRBD1 (6 bases). CDR1 SGHTA and CDR2 FQGTGA come from the germline V gene. CDR3 length: 15 amino acids. V was pared by 4 bases and J by 2 bases, with 14 bases between. CDR3 nucleotides: TGTGCCAGCAGCTCGACTGGGACAACCAACACTGAAGCTTTCTTT. As protein: CASSSTGTTNTEAFF.

The chain has TRBV4-1 and TRBJ2-3; 7 bases fit TRBD1. The CDR3 has 14 residues. In germline, CDR1 is MGHRA, CDR2 YSYEKL. V was clipped by 6 bases and J by 5 bases; unmatched bases: 8. Here the CDR3 DNA reads TGCGCCAGCAGAAACAGGGGCCCGGGAGATACGCAGTATTTT. Its translation: CASRNRGPGDTQYF.

V usage is TRBV19 and J usage is TRBJ1-1; the D is unclear. Looked up from germline, CDR1 is LNHDA and CDR2 is SQIVND (reference sequence). Trimming pared 6 bases from V and 3 bases from J, leaving 11 bases between. The CDR3 covers 13 residues. The CDR3 sequence is CASSRSQYTEAFF. As DNA, the CDR3 is TGTGCCAGTAGCAGATCTCAGTACACTGAAGCTTTCTTT.

This chain links TRBV9 with TRBJ1-1; D perhaps matches TRBD1 (6 bases). CDR1 and CDR2 from the germline V gene are SGDLS and YYNGEE. The V gene lost 3 bases and the J gene lost 6 bases, with 15 bases spanning the gap. The CDR3 has 14 residues. CDR3 sequence (DNA): TGTGCCAGCAGCGAGGGGGAGAGGGTCTCTGAAGCTTTCTTT. It specifies CASSEGERVSEAFF.

This clone was picked up a small number of times. The chain uses TRBV6-5 and TRBJ2-1; D uncertain. Trimming took 8 bases from V and 2 from J, leaving 10 bases between them. CDR1 MNHEY and CDR2 SVGAGI come from the germline V gene. The length of the CDR3 is 13 residues. CDR3 nucleotides: TGTGCCAGCTCCCCCGTTGCCTACAATGAGCAGTTCTTC. Its translation: CASSPVAYNEQFF.

The J gene is TRBJ1-6, the V gene TRBV19, with 10 bases aligning to TRBD1. The V gene end was trimmed by 6 bases and the J gene end by 9 bases; junction bases not matched to a gene: 11. The CDR3 runs to 16 residues. CDR1 LNHDA and CDR2 SQIVND come from the germline V gene (reference sequence). Written as DNA, the CDR3 is TGTGCCAGTAGAGATCGGACAGGGGGTTCGAGTTCACCCCTCCACTTT. Amino acids: CASRDRTGGSSSPLHF.

This sequence joins TRBV2 and TRBJ1-2; D is ambiguous. Germline loops: CDR1 SNHLY, CDR2 FYNNEI. The CDR3 is made up of 13 amino acids. Between the trimmed V and J ends, which lost 6 bases and 7 bases, there was a span of 15 bases. DNA of the CDR3: TGTGCCAGCAGACCCACCGAGGGAGGTGGCTACACCTTC. Translation gives CASRPTEGGGYTF. Full variable domain (outside the CDR3, taken from reference TRBV2 and TRBJ1-2): EPEVTQTPSHQVTQMGQEVILRCVPISNHLYFYWYRQILGQKVEFLVSFYNNEISEKSEIFDDQFSVERPDGSNFTLKIRSTKLEDSAMYFCASRPTEGGGYTFGSGTRLTVV.

V usage is TRBV6-6 and J usage is TRBJ2-7; D is perhaps TRBD1 (6 bases). This CDR3 comprises 12 residues. V dropped 5 bases and J dropped 2 bases, with 7 bases sitting between them. Per germline, CDR1 MNHNY and CDR2 SVGAGI (reference sequence). The CDR3 loop is CASSTGTYEQYF. Written as DNA, the CDR3 is TGTGCCAGCAGTACAGGGACCTACGAGCAGTACTTC.

This rearrangement joins TRBV27 to TRBJ1-4; the D gene is possibly TRBD1 (5 bases). This CDR3 comprises 15 residues. Germline lookup yields CDR1 MNHEY and CDR2 SMNVEV (reference sequence). With 6 bases removed from V and 8 bases from J, the gap between germline ends came to 19 bases. The chain's CDR3 is CASSRARVGGEKLFF. In DNA, the CDR3 is TGTGCCAGCAGCCGGGCCAGGGTGGGAGGCGAAAAACTGTTTTTT.